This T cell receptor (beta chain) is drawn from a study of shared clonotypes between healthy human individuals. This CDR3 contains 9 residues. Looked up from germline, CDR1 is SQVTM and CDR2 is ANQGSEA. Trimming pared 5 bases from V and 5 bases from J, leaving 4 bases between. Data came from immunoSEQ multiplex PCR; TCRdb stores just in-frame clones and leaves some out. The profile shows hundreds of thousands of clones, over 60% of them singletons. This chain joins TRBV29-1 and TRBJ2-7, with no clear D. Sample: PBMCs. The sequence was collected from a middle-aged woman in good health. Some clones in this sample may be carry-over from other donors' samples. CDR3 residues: CSVWDEQYF. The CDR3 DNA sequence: TGCAGCGTTTGGGACGAGCAGTACTTC.